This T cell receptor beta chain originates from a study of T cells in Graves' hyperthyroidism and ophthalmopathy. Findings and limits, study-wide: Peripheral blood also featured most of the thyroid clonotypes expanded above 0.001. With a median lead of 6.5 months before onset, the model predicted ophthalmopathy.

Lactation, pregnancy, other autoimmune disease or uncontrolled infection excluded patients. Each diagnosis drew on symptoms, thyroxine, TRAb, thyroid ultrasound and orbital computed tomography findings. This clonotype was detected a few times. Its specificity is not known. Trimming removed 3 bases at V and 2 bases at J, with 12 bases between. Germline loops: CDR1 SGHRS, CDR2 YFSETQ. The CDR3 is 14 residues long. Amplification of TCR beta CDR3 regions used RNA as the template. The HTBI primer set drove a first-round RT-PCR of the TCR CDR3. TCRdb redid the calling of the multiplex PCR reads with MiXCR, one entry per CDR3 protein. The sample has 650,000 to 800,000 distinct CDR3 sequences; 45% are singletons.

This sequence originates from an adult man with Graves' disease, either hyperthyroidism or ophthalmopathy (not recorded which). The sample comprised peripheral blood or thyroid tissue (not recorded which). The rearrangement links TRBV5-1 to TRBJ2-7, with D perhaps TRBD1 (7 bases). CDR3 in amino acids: CASSSGDSTYEQYF. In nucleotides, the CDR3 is TGCGCCAGCAGCTCGGGGGACAGCACCTACGAGCAGTACTTC.